This TCR beta chain was sequenced during a study of cytomegalovirus exposure and HLA in healthy donors. Germline V gene lookup returns CDR1 SNHLY and CDR2 FYNNEI. The CDR3 totals 13 residues. V lost 4 bases to trimming and J lost 6 bases, with 10 bases between them. Use of 60 Vbeta and 13 Jbeta primers characterized the PCR. Assay used: immunoSEQ multiplex PCR; TCRdb lists only in-frame clones, some missing. The clone table shows tens of thousands of clones, with the ten largest holding about 4%. The gene calls are TRBV2 and TRBJ1-5, with D tentatively TRBD1 (5 bases). The receptor was isolated from a female donor in good health and CMV-seropositive. Sequences were obtained from PBMCs. The CDR3 bases are TGTGCCAGCAGTGGTCAGGGTCTTCAGCCCCAGCATTTT. Protein product: CASSGQGLQPQHF.